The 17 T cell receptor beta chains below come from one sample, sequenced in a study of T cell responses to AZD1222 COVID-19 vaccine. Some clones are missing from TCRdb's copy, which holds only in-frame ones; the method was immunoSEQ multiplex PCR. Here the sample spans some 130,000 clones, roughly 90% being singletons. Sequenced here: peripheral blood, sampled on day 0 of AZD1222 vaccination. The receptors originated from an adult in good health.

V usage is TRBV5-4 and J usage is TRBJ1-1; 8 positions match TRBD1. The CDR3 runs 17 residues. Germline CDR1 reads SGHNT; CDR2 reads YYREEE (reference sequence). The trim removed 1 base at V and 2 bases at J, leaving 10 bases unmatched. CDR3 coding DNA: TGTGCCAGCAGCTTGCCAAAATCCGGGACAGGTAACACTGAAGCTTTCTTT. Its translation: CASSLPKSGTGNTEAFF.

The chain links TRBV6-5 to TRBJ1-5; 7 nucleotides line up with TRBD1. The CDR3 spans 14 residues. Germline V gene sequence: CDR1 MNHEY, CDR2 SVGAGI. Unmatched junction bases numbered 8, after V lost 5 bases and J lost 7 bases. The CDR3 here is CASSTRQGGQPQHF. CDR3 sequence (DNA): TGTGCCAGCAGTACCCGACAGGGAGGACAGCCCCAGCATTTT.

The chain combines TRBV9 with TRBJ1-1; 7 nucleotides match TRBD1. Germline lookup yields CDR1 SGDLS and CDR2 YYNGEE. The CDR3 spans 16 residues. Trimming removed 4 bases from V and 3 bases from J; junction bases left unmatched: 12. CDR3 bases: TGTGCCAGCAGCCCGGGGGGAGGGGGCGCGGACACTGAAGCTTTCTTT. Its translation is CASSPGGGGADTEAFF. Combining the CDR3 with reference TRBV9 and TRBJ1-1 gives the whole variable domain DSGVTQTPKHLITATGQRVTLRCSPRSGDLSVYWYQQSLDQGLQFLIQYYNGEERAKGNILERFSAQQFPDLHSELNLSSLELGDSALYFCASSPGGGGADTEAFFGQGTRLTVV.

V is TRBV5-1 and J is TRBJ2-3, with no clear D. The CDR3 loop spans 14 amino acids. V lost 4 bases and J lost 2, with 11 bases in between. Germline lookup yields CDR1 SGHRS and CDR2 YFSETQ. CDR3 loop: CASSTIRTTDTQYF. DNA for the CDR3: TGCGCCAGCAGCACAATACGTACCACAGATACGCAGTATTTT.

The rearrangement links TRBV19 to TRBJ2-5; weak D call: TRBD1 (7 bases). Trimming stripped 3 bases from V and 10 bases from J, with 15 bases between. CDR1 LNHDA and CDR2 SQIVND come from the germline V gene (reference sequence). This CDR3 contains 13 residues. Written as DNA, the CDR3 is TGTGCCAGTAGTATCGACCCAGGGGGGAGCCAGTACTTC. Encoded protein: CASSIDPGGSQYF.

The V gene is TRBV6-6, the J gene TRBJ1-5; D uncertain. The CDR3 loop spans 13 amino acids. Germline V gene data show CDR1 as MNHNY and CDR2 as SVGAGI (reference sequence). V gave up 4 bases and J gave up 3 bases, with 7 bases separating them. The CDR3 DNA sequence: TGTGCCAGCAGTTTGCTAGACAATCAGCCCCAGCATTTT. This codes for CASSLLDNQPQHF.

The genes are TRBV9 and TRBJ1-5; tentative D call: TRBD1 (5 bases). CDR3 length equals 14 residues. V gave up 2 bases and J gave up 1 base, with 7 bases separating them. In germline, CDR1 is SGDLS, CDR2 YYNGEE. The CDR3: CASSVGVSNQPQHF. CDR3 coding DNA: TGTGCCAGCAGCGTGGGGGTGAGCAATCAGCCCCAGCATTTT.

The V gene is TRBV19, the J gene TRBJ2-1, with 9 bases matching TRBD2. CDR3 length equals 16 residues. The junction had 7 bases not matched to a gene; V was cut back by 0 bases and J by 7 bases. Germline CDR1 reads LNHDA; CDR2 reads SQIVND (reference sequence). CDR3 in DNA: TGTGCCAGTAGTATAGAGAATAGCGGGGGATTGAATGAGCAGTTCTTC. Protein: CASSIENSGGLNEQFF.

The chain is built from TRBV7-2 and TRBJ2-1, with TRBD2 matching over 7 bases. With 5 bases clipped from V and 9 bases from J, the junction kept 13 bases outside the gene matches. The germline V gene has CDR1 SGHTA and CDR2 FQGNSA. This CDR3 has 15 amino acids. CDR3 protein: CASSLQASGIGEQFF. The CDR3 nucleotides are TGTGCCAGCAGCCTACAGGCTAGCGGTATTGGTGAGCAGTTCTTC.

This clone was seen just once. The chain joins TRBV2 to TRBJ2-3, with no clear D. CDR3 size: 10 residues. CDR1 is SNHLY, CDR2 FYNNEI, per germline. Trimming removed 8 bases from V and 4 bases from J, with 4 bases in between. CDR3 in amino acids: CASGADTQYF. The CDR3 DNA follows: TGTGCCAGCGGAGCAGATACGCAGTATTTT.

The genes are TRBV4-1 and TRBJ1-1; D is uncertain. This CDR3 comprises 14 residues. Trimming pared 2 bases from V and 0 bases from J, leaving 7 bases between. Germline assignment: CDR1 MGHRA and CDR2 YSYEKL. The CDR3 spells CASSQFRLNTEAFF. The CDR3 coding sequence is TGCGCCAGCAGCCAATTTCGATTGAACACTGAAGCTTTCTTT.

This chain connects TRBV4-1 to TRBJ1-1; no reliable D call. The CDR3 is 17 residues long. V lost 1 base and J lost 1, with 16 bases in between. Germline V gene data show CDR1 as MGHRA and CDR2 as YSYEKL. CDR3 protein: CASSQVEGWAANTEAFF. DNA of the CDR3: TGCGCCAGCAGCCAAGTAGAGGGCTGGGCAGCGAACACTGAAGCTTTCTTT.

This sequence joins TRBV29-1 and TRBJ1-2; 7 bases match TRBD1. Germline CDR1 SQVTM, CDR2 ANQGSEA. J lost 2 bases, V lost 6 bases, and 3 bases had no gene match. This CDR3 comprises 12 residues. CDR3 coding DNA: TGCAGCGTCATGACAGGGAACTATGGCTACACCTTC. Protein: CSVMTGNYGYTF. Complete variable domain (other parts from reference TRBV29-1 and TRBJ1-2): SAVISQKPSRDICQRGTSLTIQCQVDSQVTMMFWYRQQPGQSLTLIATANQGSEATYESGFVIDKFPISRPNLTFSTLTVSNMSPEDSSIYLCSVMTGNYGYTFGSGTRLTVV.

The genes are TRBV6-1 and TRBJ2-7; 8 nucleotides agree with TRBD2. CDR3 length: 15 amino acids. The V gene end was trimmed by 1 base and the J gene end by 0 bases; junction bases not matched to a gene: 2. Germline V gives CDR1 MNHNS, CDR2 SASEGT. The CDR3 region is CASSEETSGSYEQYF. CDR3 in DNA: TGTGCCAGCAGTGAAGAAACTAGCGGCTCCTACGAGCAGTACTTC.

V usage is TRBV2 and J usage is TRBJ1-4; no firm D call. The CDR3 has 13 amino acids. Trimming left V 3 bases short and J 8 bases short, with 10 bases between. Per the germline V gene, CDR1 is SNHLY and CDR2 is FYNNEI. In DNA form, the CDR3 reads TGTGCCAGCAGTGAGACCCCGCCGGAAAAACTGTTTTTT. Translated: CASSETPPEKLFF.

CDR3 sequence reads: CAITDRVFAGYTF. The DNA for the CDR3 is TGTGCCATCACTGACAGGGTATTCGCTGGCTACACCTTC. This chain uses TRBV10-3 with TRBJ1-2, with 7 positions matching TRBD1. The CDR3 extends over 13 amino acids. V shed 7 bases and J 7 bases; nucleotides not matched to a gene: 9. The germline CDR1 and CDR2 sequences are ENHRY and SYGVKD.

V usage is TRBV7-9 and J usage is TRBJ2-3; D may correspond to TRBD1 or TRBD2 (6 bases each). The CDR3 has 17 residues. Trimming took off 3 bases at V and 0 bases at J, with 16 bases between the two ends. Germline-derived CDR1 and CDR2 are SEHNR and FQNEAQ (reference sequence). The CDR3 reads CASSFFIGGPSTDTQYF. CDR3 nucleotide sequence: TGTGCCAGCAGCTTTTTTATTGGGGGGCCGAGCACAGATACGCAGTATTTT.